The 31 T cell receptor beta chains reported below all come from one sample, sequenced in a study of cytomegalovirus exposure and HLA in healthy donors. Assay used: immunoSEQ multiplex PCR; TCRdb lists only in-frame clones, some missing. The data show about 44,000 clones, with 93% seen just once and over 2% held by the top ten. Material: PBMCs. The receptors were sampled from a woman under 30 in good health and CMV-seronegative.

J is TRBJ2-7 and V is TRBV7-3; TRBD2 matches 7 bases. The length of the CDR3 is 16 residues. Looked up from germline, CDR1 is SGHTA and CDR2 is FQGTGA. Germline trimming cut 5 bases from V and 0 bases from J; bases unmatched to any gene: 10. DNA for the CDR3: TGTGCCAGCAGCCGCTCGAGCGGGGCCGACTCCTACGAGCAGTACTTC. Its protein is CASSRSSGADSYEQYF.

The chain joins TRBV29-1 to TRBJ2-1; 7 bases are a match to TRBD2. This CDR3 region has 16 residues. The trim removed 4 bases at V and 0 bases at J, leaving 9 bases unmatched. Germline CDR1 SQVTM, CDR2 ANQGSEA. CDR3: CSVGGEGSSSYNEQFF. Here the CDR3 DNA reads TGCAGCGTTGGAGGGGAGGGGTCGAGCTCCTACAATGAGCAGTTCTTC.

The V gene is TRBV13, the J gene TRBJ2-4; 11 bases agree with TRBD1. V lost 5 bases and J lost 1; bases outside the gene matches: 16. The CDR3 extends over 20 amino acids. The germline V gene encodes CDR1 PRHDT and CDR2 FYEKMQ (reference sequence). CDR3 region: CASSATLGQGGPTAKNIQYF. In nucleotides, the CDR3 is TGTGCCAGCAGCGCGACCTTGGGACAGGGGGGACCGACGGCCAAAAACATTCAGTACTTC.

The chain employs TRBV11-2 and TRBJ2-2; D unresolved. Germline CDR1 reads SGHAT; CDR2 reads FQNNGV. This CDR3 comprises 13 residues. The V gene lost 3 bases and the J gene lost 4 bases, with 6 bases spanning the gap. Here the CDR3 DNA reads TGTGCCAGCAGCTTTAGTAGCACCGGGGAGCTGTTTTTT. Translation gives CASSFSSTGELFF.

This chain connects TRBV27 to TRBJ2-1; D is ambiguous. Trimming took off 3 bases at V and 4 bases at J, with 10 bases between the two ends. The CDR3 runs 14 residues. From germline, CDR1 is MNHEY and CDR2 SMNVEV (reference sequence). CDR3 in amino acids: CASSFQPEYNEQFF. The CDR3 DNA follows: TGTGCCAGCAGTTTTCAGCCGGAGTACAATGAGCAGTTCTTC.

The chain is built from TRBV7-6 and TRBJ1-1; the D is unclear. The CDR3 has 15 amino acids. V was clipped by 1 base and J by 1 base, with 10 bases between them. Germline values: CDR1 SGHVS, CDR2 FNYEAQ. The CDR3 DNA reads as TGTGCCAGCAGCTTAGGGTTAGGGAGGAACACTGAAGCTTTCTTT. Its translation is CASSLGLGRNTEAFF. Based on the CDR3 plus reference TRBV7-6 and TRBJ1-1, the full variable domain is GAGVSQSPRYKVTKRGQDVALRCDPISGHVSLYWYRQALGQGPEFLTYFNYEAQQDKSGLPNDRFSAERPEGSISTLTIQRTEQRDSAMYRCASSLGLGRNTEAFFGQGTRLTVV.

The chain is built from TRBV29-1 and TRBJ1-1, with a weak D call TRBD1 (5 bases). Germline V CDR1 and CDR2: SQVTM, ANQGSEA. Trimming stripped 6 bases from V and 8 bases from J, with 13 bases between. The CDR3 runs 11 residues. This CDR3 reads CSVETRGEAFF. The CDR3 nucleotides read TGCAGCGTCGAAACTCGGGGGGAAGCTTTCTTT.

The rearrangement links TRBV6-6 to TRBJ2-7; TRBD2 matches at 10 bases. Germline CDR1 and CDR2: MNHNY and SVGAGI (reference sequence). This CDR3 has 16 residues. Trimming at V came to 2 bases and at J to 0 bases, leaving 4 bases not matched to a gene. CDR3 sequence (DNA): TGTGCCAGCAGTTACAGCCTAGCGGGAGCCTCCTACGAGCAGTACTTC. Its translation: CASSYSLAGASYEQYF.

The V gene is TRBV4-1, the J gene TRBJ1-1; TRBD1 matches at 8 bases. The length of the CDR3 is 14 residues. From germline, CDR1 is MGHRA and CDR2 YSYEKL. The ends lost 6 bases at V and 1 base at J; junction bases unmatched: 4. As DNA, the CDR3 is TGCGCCAGCAGACTGGGACAGGAGAACACTGAAGCTTTCTTT. It yields the protein CASRLGQENTEAFF.

The V gene is TRBV5-6, the J gene TRBJ2-7; D is unresolved. Germline CDR1 reads SGHDT; CDR2 reads YYEEEE. The ends were cut back, 3 bases at V and 0 bases at J, with 16 bases in the middle. This CDR3 is 16 amino acids long. Here the CDR3 reads CASSSRGGVSSYEQYF. The DNA of the CDR3 is TGTGCCAGCAGCTCGCGCGGCGGAGTAAGCTCCTACGAGCAGTACTTC. Complete variable domain (other parts from reference TRBV5-6 and TRBJ2-7): DAGVTQSPTHLIKTRGQQVTLRCSPKSGHDTVSWYQQALGQGPQFIFQYYEEEERQRGNFPDRFSGHQFPNYSSELNVNALLLGDSALYLCASSSRGGVSSYEQYFGPGTRLTVT.

The chain uses TRBV4-2 and TRBJ2-7; the match to TRBD2 covers 15 bases. From germline, CDR1 is LGHNA and CDR2 YNFKEQ. This CDR3 spans 20 amino acids. The J segment lost 1 base and the V segment lost 3 bases, leaving 13 bases of the junction unmatched. CDR3 DNA: TGTGCCAGCAGCCAGGGCCATCCCGGGACTAGCGGGGGGACTTCCTACGAGCAGTACTTC. Its protein product is CASSQGHPGTSGGTSYEQYF.

This rearrangement joins TRBV10-3 to TRBJ2-3, with 9 positions matching TRBD1. CDR1 is ENHRY, CDR2 SYGVKD, per germline. This CDR3 is built from 15 residues. The J segment lost 2 bases and the V segment lost 2 bases, leaving 2 bases of the junction unmatched. CDR3 loop: CAISEDRGITDTQYF. In DNA form, the CDR3 reads TGTGCCATCAGTGAGGACAGGGGGATCACAGATACGCAGTATTTT.

The chain uses TRBV4-2 and TRBJ1-2, with no clear D. CDR3 length equals 17 residues. Trimming cost V 0 bases and J 5 bases, with 19 bases left between them. CDR1 LGHNA and CDR2 YNFKEQ come from the germline V gene. CDR3 DNA: TGTGCCAGCAGCCAAGATTATTTGAGCGGCTCAGCATATGGCTACACCTTC. Its protein is CASSQDYLSGSAYGYTF.

The chain employs TRBV7-2 and TRBJ1-4; no clear D gene. V lost 8 bases, J lost 0 bases, and 10 bases lay in between. Germline V gene lookup returns CDR1 SGHTA and CDR2 FQGNSA. This CDR3 comprises 14 residues. The CDR3 here is CASRDEATNEKLFF. In nucleotides, the CDR3 is TGTGCCAGCCGAGATGAGGCAACTAATGAAAAACTGTTTTTT.

The chain has TRBV2 and TRBJ1-4; D not resolved. The CDR3 spans 13 residues. CDR1 SNHLY and CDR2 FYNNEI come from the germline V gene. The V end was cut by 7 bases, the J end by 3 bases, with 9 bases between. The CDR3: CASNAEANEKLFF. As DNA, the CDR3 is TGTGCCAGCAACGCGGAGGCTAATGAAAAACTGTTTTTT.

About this clone: At the DNA level, this CDR3 is encoded by other sequences in the same sample as well. The rearrangement uses TRBV28 and TRBJ2-7; D gene ambiguous. Trimming removed 5 bases at V and 4 bases at J, with 6 bases between. The CDR3 totals 11 residues. Germline V gene lookup returns CDR1 MDHEN and CDR2 SYDVKM. CDR3 amino acids: CASSPMYEQYF. The CDR3 nucleotides read TGTGCCAGCAGTCCTATGTACGAGCAGTACTTC.

The chain combines TRBV7-3 with TRBJ1-1; D is perhaps TRBD1 (5 bases). Germline V gene sequence: CDR1 SGHTA, CDR2 FQGTGA. This CDR3 contains 15 residues. V was pared by 2 bases and J by 5 bases, with 15 bases between. This CDR3 reads CASSLRVGAVTEAFF. The CDR3 DNA reads TGTGCCAGCAGCTTACGGGTAGGGGCTGTAACTGAAGCTTTCTTT.

V usage is TRBV27 and J usage is TRBJ2-7; a weak D match, TRBD1 (8 bases). Germline CDR1 and CDR2: MNHEY and SMNVEV (reference sequence). The length of the CDR3 is 15 residues. V was clipped by 5 bases and J by 5 bases, with 19 bases between them. CDR3 region: CASSTYRGGQNEQYF. The DNA of the CDR3 is TGTGCCAGCAGTACCTACAGGGGGGGCCAGAACGAGCAGTACTTC.

The V call is TRBV2, the J call TRBJ1-6; 8 bases are a match to TRBD1. This CDR3 has 15 amino acids. V trimming: 3 bases; J trimming: 6 bases; junction bases outside the gene matches: 4. Germline values: CDR1 SNHLY, CDR2 FYNNEI. CDR3 sequence reads: CASSDRGTGNSPLHF. The CDR3 DNA reads as TGTGCCAGCAGTGATAGGGGGACAGGTAATTCACCCCTCCACTTT.

The V and J genes are TRBV27 and TRBJ2-3; possibly TRBD2 for D (6 bases). Germline V gene lookup returns CDR1 MNHEY and CDR2 SMNVEV (reference sequence). The CDR3 is 14 amino acids. Trimming removed 3 bases from V and 5 bases from J, with 12 bases in between. The CDR3 loop reads CASSLEGPGDTQYF. CDR3 sequence (DNA): TGTGCCAGCAGTTTGGAGGGTCCAGGAGATACGCAGTATTTT.

This sequence joins TRBV27 and TRBJ1-5; D remains unclear. The CDR3 covers 13 residues. V lost 6 bases and J lost 5, with 11 bases in between. Germline V lookup: CDR1 MNHEY, CDR2 SMNVEV (reference sequence). The CDR3 here is CASSSSPYQPQHF. CDR3 nucleotide sequence: TGTGCCAGCAGCTCGAGCCCTTATCAGCCCCAGCATTTT.

Here the CDR3 reads CASRAGPYGYTF. The CDR3 bases are TGTGCCAGCAGGGCAGGTCCCTATGGCTACACCTTC. The chain employs TRBV27 and TRBJ1-2; D is undetermined. V lost 6 bases and J 4 bases, leaving 9 bases between the germline ends. The CDR3 has 12 amino acids. The germline V gene has CDR1 MNHEY and CDR2 SMNVEV (reference sequence).

The chain has TRBV28 and TRBJ1-5; TRBD1 agrees at 7 bases. CDR3 length equals 16 residues. The V gene end was trimmed by 7 bases and the J gene end by 6 bases; junction bases not matched to a gene: 15. Germline CDR1 is MDHEN and CDR2 is SYDVKM. In DNA, the CDR3 is TGTGCCAGCACCTCAGGAGGGGGCATCGGCGGTCAGCCCCAGCATTTT. Residues: CASTSGGGIGGQPQHF.

The gene calls are TRBV2 and TRBJ2-1, with D hard to call. Trimming pared 6 bases from V and 0 bases from J, leaving 9 bases between. Germline CDR1 and CDR2: SNHLY and FYNNEI. The length of the CDR3 is 14 residues. CDR3 in DNA: TGTGCCAGCAGACAGTTGGTCTCCTACAATGAGCAGTTCTTC. This sequence encodes CASRQLVSYNEQFF.

The chain links TRBV5-1 to TRBJ2-1, with 13 bases identical to TRBD2. The germline V gene has CDR1 SGHRS and CDR2 YFSETQ. Trimming took 3 bases from V and 12 from J; bases not matched to a gene: 12. The CDR3 consists of 16 residues. The CDR3 DNA reads TGCGCCAGCAGCTCATCCGGGACTAGCGGGGTAGTGTGGCAGTTCTTC. It encodes CASSSSGTSGVVWQFF.

The CDR3 nucleotides read TGCAGTGCTACCCGGGGCTATGGCTACACCTTC. It translates to CSATRGYGYTF. This chain connects TRBV20-1 to TRBJ1-2; D call uncertain. Per the germline V gene, CDR1 is DFQATT and CDR2 is SNEGSKA (reference sequence). The CDR3 sequence is 11 residues long. With 4 bases removed from V and 4 bases from J, the gap between germline ends came to 7 bases.

The V call is TRBV5-5, the J call TRBJ2-1; 8 bases agree with TRBD2. This CDR3 spans 15 amino acids. Trimming at V came to 4 bases and at J to 0 bases, leaving 3 bases not matched to a gene. Germline lookup yields CDR1 SGHKS and CDR2 YYEKEE (reference sequence). The CDR3 is CASSPGTSSYNEQFF. The CDR3 DNA reads as TGTGCCAGCAGCCCGGGGACTAGCTCCTACAATGAGCAGTTCTTC. Drawing the rest from reference TRBV5-5 and TRBJ2-1, the complete variable domain is DAGVTQSPTHLIKTRGQQVTLRCSPISGHKSVSWYQQVLGQGPQFIFQYYEKEERGRGNFPDRFSARQFPNYSSELNVNALLLGDSALYLCASSPGTSSYNEQFFGPGTRLTVL.

DNA for the CDR3: TGTGCCAGCAGCTCCCTTAGGGGCAGAACCTACGAGCAGTACTTC. As protein: CASSSLRGRTYEQYF. This chain uses TRBV21-1 with TRBJ2-7; the D segment call TRBD1 is taken from the table without a DNA check. TRBV21-1 is a recognized pseudogene. This CDR3 spans 15 amino acids.

This clone came up a few times. The V gene is TRBV6-5, the J gene TRBJ2-1; TRBD2 might be the D (6 bases). Trimming removed 6 bases at V and 6 bases at J, with 18 bases between. CDR3 length: 15 residues. Germline CDR1 and CDR2: MNHEY and SVGAGI. This CDR3 is CASRPSATSPNEQFF. The CDR3 region has the DNA TGTGCCAGCAGGCCGTCGGCCACTAGCCCCAATGAGCAGTTCTTC.

This chain connects TRBV27 to TRBJ2-7; TRBD1 agrees at 10 bases. With V trimmed by 2 bases and J by 1 base, 2 bases remained unmatched. This CDR3 is 15 amino acids long. CDR1 and CDR2 (germline): MNHEY, SMNVEV (reference sequence). The CDR3 coding sequence is TGTGCCAGCAGTTTAGGGACAGGGGATTCCTACGAGCAGTACTTC. It translates to CASSLGTGDSYEQYF.

The CDR3 DNA follows: TGTGCCAGCATTCCCGGCGGCTCCTATAATGAAAAACTGTTTTTT. It yields the protein CASIPGGSYNEKLFF. This chain links TRBV5-8 with TRBJ1-4, with D unresolved. CDR1 and CDR2 from the germline V gene are SGHTS and YDEGEE. This CDR3 is 15 amino acids long. V was pared by 6 bases and J by 4 bases, with 16 bases between.